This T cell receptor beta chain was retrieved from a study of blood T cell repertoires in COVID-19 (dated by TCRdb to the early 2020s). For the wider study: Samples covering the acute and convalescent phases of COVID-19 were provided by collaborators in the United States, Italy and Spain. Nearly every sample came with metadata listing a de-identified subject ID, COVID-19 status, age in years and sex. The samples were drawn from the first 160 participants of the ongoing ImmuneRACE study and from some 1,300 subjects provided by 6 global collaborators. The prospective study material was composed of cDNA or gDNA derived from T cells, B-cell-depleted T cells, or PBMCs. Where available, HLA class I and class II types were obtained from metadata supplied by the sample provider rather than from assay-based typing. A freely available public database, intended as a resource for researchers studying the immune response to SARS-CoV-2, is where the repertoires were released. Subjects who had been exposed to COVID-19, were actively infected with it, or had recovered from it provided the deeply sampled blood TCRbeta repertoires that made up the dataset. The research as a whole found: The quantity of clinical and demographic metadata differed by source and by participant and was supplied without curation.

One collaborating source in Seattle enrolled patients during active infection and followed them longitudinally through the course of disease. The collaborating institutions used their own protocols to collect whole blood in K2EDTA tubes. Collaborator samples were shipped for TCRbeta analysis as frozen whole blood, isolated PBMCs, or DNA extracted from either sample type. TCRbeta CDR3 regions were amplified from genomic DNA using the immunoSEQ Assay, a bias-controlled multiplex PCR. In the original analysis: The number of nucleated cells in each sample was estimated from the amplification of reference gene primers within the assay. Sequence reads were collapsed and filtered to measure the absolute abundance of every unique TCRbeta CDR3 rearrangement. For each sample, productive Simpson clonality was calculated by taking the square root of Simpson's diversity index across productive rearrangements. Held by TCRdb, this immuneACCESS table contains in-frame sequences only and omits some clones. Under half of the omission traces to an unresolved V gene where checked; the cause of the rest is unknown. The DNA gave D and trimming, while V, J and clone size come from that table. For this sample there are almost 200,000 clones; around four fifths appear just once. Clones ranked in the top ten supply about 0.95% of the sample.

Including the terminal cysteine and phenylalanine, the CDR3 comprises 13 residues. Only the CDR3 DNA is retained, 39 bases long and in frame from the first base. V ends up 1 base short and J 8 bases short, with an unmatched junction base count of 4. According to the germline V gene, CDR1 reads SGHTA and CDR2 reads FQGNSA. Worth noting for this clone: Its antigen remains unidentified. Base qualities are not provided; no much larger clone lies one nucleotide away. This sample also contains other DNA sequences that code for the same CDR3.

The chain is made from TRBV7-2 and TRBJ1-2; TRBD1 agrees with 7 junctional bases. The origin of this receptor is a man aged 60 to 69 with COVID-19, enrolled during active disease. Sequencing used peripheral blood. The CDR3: CASSLDRGYGYTF. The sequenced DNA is TGTGCCAGCAGCTTAGACAGGGGTTACGGCTACACCTTC.